The source of this T cell receptor beta chain is a study of breast tumors, draining lymph nodes, adjacent tissues. Study conclusions and caveats: Luminal-like breast cancer showed significantly greater tumor-nontumor repertoire similarity than basal-like breast cancer did. Tumor TCR diversity was below lymph nodes but above nontumor tissue.

Each CDR3 protein is one row after TCRdb ran MiXCR on the multiplex PCR reads. The data hold under 25,000 distinct CDR3 sequences, with roughly 43% observed a single time. Notes on this clonotype: Its target is unknown.

There are 15 residues in the CDR3. Germline CDR1 and CDR2: SGHNT and YENEEA. V dropped 3 bases and J dropped 2; count of bases not matched to a gene: 3. This sequence originates from a female donor with breast cancer. Some clones in this sample may be carry-over from other donors' samples. The sample consisted of breast tumor tissue. The rearrangement joins TRBV11-3 to TRBJ2-7, with 11 positions matching TRBD2. In DNA, the CDR3 is TGTGCCAGCAGCTTTGGACTAGCGGGTGCCTACGAGCAGTACTTC. Translated: CASSFGLAGAYEQYF.